One sample yielded the 29 T cell receptor beta chains listed below, sequenced in a study of blood T cell repertoires in COVID-19. The table came from immunoSEQ multiplex PCR; TCRdb's copy has only in-frame clones and leaves some out. The sample comprises 80,000 or so clones, around 90% of which are singletons, and about 9% rests with the top ten. Specimen: peripheral blood. These receptors were collected from a human donor in a cohort sampled during active COVID-19.

The V gene is TRBV7-9, the J gene TRBJ2-7; D might be TRBD2 (6 bases). Trimming took off 6 bases at V and 4 bases at J, with 10 bases between the two ends. CDR1 and CDR2 from the germline V gene are SEHNR and FQNEAQ (reference sequence). This CDR3 region has 12 residues. This CDR3 reads CASRRGTYEQYF. The DNA of the CDR3 is TGTGCCAGCAGGAGAGGGACTTACGAGCAGTACTTC. The full variable domain, its missing parts supplied by reference TRBV7-9 and TRBJ2-7, is DTGVSQNPRHKITKRGQNVTFRCDPISEHNRLYWYRQTLGQGPEFLTYFQNEAQLEKSRLLSDRFSAERPKGSFSTLEIQRTEQGDSAMYLCASRRGTYEQYFGPGTRLTVT.

This clone showed up just a few times. V and J are TRBV9 and TRBJ1-1; the match to TRBD1 covers 9 bases. Trimming at V came to 6 bases and at J to 6 bases, leaving 6 bases not matched to a gene. From germline, CDR1 is SGDLS and CDR2 YYNGEE. There are 13 residues in the CDR3. The CDR3 DNA sequence: TGTGCCAGCACCGCTGACAGGGGGTCTGAAGCTTTCTTT. Residues: CASTADRGSEAFF.

The rearrangement joins TRBV7-8 to TRBJ2-1; 9 positions agree with TRBD2. The trim removed 11 bases at V and 4 bases at J, leaving 3 bases unmatched. CDR1 SGHVS and CDR2 FQNEAQ come from the germline V gene. The CDR3 covers 12 residues. The CDR3 nucleotides read TGTGCCGGCGGGGGGGCTTACAATGAGCAGTTCTTC. Its translation is CAGGGAYNEQFF.

The gene calls are TRBV11-2 and TRBJ1-5; the D is unclear. Germline V gene lookup returns CDR1 SGHAT and CDR2 FQNNGV. This CDR3 is built from 13 residues. Trimming cost V 5 bases and J 5 bases, with 10 bases left between them. The CDR3 is CASSVGSDQPQHF. The CDR3 DNA reads TGTGCCAGCAGCGTAGGCTCGGATCAGCCCCAGCATTTT.

The DNA of the CDR3 is TGTGCCAGCAGTTTCACAGGGTATCCCTACAATGAGCAGTTCTTC. Encoded protein: CASSFTGYPYNEQFF. V usage is TRBV6-4 and J usage is TRBJ2-1, with TRBD1 as a possible D gene (6 bases). Germline assignment: CDR1 MRHNA and CDR2 SNTAGT. V dropped 5 bases and J dropped 2 bases, with 13 bases sitting between them. The CDR3 sequence is 15 residues long.

This chain links TRBV19 with TRBJ1-6; D is possibly TRBD1 (6 bases). Between the trimmed V and J ends, which lost 2 bases and 4 bases, there was a span of 9 bases. CDR1 is LNHDA, CDR2 SQIVND, per germline (reference sequence). CDR3 length: 15 amino acids. The CDR3 coding sequence is TGTGCCAGTAGTATATCGGACAGTTATAATTCACCCCTCCACTTT. It specifies CASSISDSYNSPLHF.

J is TRBJ2-3 and V is TRBV18, with TRBD2 identical over 12 bases. Trimming took 1 base from V and 4 from J; bases not matched to a gene: 3. There are 16 residues in the CDR3. Germline CDR1 is KGHSH and CDR2 is LQKENI. The CDR3 nucleotides read TGTGCCAGCTCACCACGACTAGCGGGAGCCTCAGATACGCAGTATTTT. It codes for CASSPRLAGASDTQYF.

V is TRBV20-1 and J is TRBJ2-1; the D gene is possibly TRBD1 (5 bases). CDR1 and CDR2 from the germline V gene are DFQATT and SNEGSKA (reference sequence). V shed 3 bases and J shed 2 bases, with 8 bases lying between them. The CDR3 extends over 13 amino acids. CDR3 nucleotide sequence: TGCAGTGCTAGTTTAGGGGCCTACAATGAGCAGTTCTTC. Its translation is CSASLGAYNEQFF.

This chain joins TRBV7-9 and TRBJ1-4; D not certain. The V gene's germline CDR1 is SEHNR and CDR2 FQNEAQ (reference sequence). This CDR3 region has 14 residues. The V gene lost 3 bases and the J gene lost 6 bases, with 11 bases spanning the gap. The CDR3 loop reads CASSFRGSYEKLFF. The CDR3 nucleotides read TGTGCCAGCAGCTTTCGAGGGTCGTATGAAAAACTGTTTTTT. The full variable domain, rest sourced from reference TRBV7-9 and TRBJ1-4, is DTGVSQNPRHKITKRGQNVTFRCDPISEHNRLYWYRQTLGQGPEFLTYFQNEAQLEKSRLLSDRFSAERPKGSFSTLEIQRTEQGDSAMYLCASSFRGSYEKLFFGSGTQLSVL.

V is TRBV28 and J is TRBJ2-3; 10 bases align to TRBD2. The CDR3 spans 15 residues. Germline loops: CDR1 MDHEN, CDR2 SYDVKM. After removal of 4 bases from V and 7 bases from J, the junction contained 8 bases not matched to a gene. CDR3: CASSSPGLAINTQYF. Here the CDR3 DNA reads TGTGCCAGCAGTTCTCCGGGACTAGCGATAAATACGCAGTATTTT.

This clone was seen a handful of times. The chain joins TRBV2 to TRBJ1-2; D call uncertain. Germline CDR1 and CDR2: SNHLY and FYNNEI. Trimming took off 3 bases at V and 7 bases at J, with 18 bases between the two ends. This CDR3 is 15 amino acids long. CDR3 amino acids: CASSEGGGSVPGYTF. DNA of the CDR3: TGTGCCAGCAGTGAGGGCGGCGGGTCCGTTCCTGGCTACACCTTC.

This chain connects TRBV5-1 to TRBJ2-2, with 8 nucleotides matching TRBD2. The CDR3 is made up of 15 amino acids. The junction had 6 bases not matched to a gene; V was cut back by 7 bases and J by 1 base. Germline V gene lookup returns CDR1 SGHRS and CDR2 YFSETQ. CDR3 sequence: CASSSGGENTGELFF. The CDR3 DNA sequence: TGCGCCAGCTCCTCCGGGGGGGAGAACACCGGGGAGCTGTTTTTT.

The rearrangement uses TRBV3-1 (or the pseudogene TRBV3-2) and TRBJ1-2; D ambiguous. CDR3 size: 15 residues. Per the germline V gene, CDR1 is LGHDT and CDR2 is YNNKEL (reference sequence). Trimming left V 3 bases short and J 1 base short, with 12 bases between. The CDR3 is CASSHRRDINYGYTF. The CDR3 region has the DNA TGTGCCAGCAGCCACCGTCGGGATATTAACTATGGCTACACCTTC.

The rearrangement uses TRBV9 and TRBJ2-3; TRBD2 agrees at 10 bases. V trimming: 3 bases; J trimming: 6 bases; junction bases outside the gene matches: 4. CDR1 SGDLS and CDR2 YYNGEE come from the germline V gene. The CDR3 is 14 residues long. The CDR3, as DNA: TGTGCCAGCAGCGATAGCGGGGGGCCCGATACGCAGTATTTT. Translating it yields CASSDSGGPDTQYF. The whole variable domain, filled in from reference TRBV9 and TRBJ2-3, reads DSGVTQTPKHLITATGQRVTLRCSPRSGDLSVYWYQQSLDQGLQFLIQYYNGEERAKGNILERFSAQQFPDLHSELNLSSLELGDSALYFCASSDSGGPDTQYFGPGTRLTVL.

This clone was detected only once. This chain joins TRBV28 and TRBJ2-1, with D possibly TRBD2 on 5 matching bases. Germline V gives CDR1 MDHEN, CDR2 SYDVKM. Trimming cost V 4 bases and J 0 bases, with 10 bases left between them. The CDR3 runs 15 residues. CDR3 bases: TGTGCCAGCAGTTCCACGGGGAGCTCCTACAATGAGCAGTTCTTC. Protein: CASSSTGSSYNEQFF. The full variable domain, with the rest looked up from reference TRBV28 and TRBJ2-1, is DVKVTQSSRYLVKRTGEKVFLECVQDMDHENMFWYRQDPGLGLRLIYFSYDVKMKEKGDIPEGYSVSREKKERFSLILESASTNQTSMYLCASSSTGSSYNEQFFGPGTRLTVL.

The V and J genes are TRBV6-4 and TRBJ1-1; D not certain. CDR3 length: 10 residues. Trimming shortened V by 10 bases and J by 14 bases, and 17 bases separated the two germline ends. Germline CDR1 is MRHNA and CDR2 is SNTAGT. In DNA form, the CDR3 reads TGTGCCATACTCTCGGGGTCATGCTTCTTT. This codes for CAILSGSCFF.

The V call is TRBV2, the J call TRBJ2-1; the match to TRBD2 covers 7 bases. The germline V gene encodes CDR1 SNHLY and CDR2 FYNNEI. This CDR3 spans 17 amino acids. With V trimmed by 9 bases and J by 0 bases, 14 bases remained unmatched. The CDR3 DNA reads TGTGCCAGTCTTGACGGGAGGACCGTACTCTCCTACAATGAGCAGTTCTTC. It encodes CASLDGRTVLSYNEQFF.

This sequence joins TRBV19 and TRBJ1-3, with unresolved D. CDR1 LNHDA and CDR2 SQIVND come from the germline V gene (reference sequence). This CDR3 has 15 residues. The ends were cut back, 6 bases at V and 4 bases at J, with 16 bases in the middle. As DNA, the CDR3 is TGTGCCAGTAGCCCAAGGACTCGACTCGGAAACACCATATATTTT. It yields the protein CASSPRTRLGNTIYF.

CDR3 amino acids: CASSPNSNQPQHF. The CDR3 nucleotides are TGTGCCAGCAGCCCTAATAGCAATCAGCCCCAGCATTTT. The rearrangement uses TRBV7-2 and TRBJ1-5; no clear D gene. CDR1 SGHTA and CDR2 FQGNSA come from the germline V gene. This CDR3 contains 13 residues. Trimming pared 5 bases from V and 0 bases from J, leaving 5 bases between.

The chain is built from TRBV19 and TRBJ1-3, with no clear D. The CDR3 covers 14 residues. Between the trimmed V and J ends, which lost 4 bases and 2 bases, there was a span of 9 bases. Germline V lookup: CDR1 LNHDA, CDR2 SQIVND (reference sequence). CDR3 nucleotides: TGTGCCAGTAGTAAGAACAATGCTGGAAACACCATATATTTT. Amino acid sequence: CASSKNNAGNTIYF.

This chain links TRBV30 with TRBJ2-2, with no clear D. Germline lookup yields CDR1 GTSNPN and CDR2 SVGIG (reference sequence). There are 13 residues in the CDR3. Trimming removed 1 base from V and 1 base from J, with 4 bases in between. The CDR3: CAWSAGNTGELFF. The CDR3, as DNA: TGTGCCTGGAGTGCGGGGAACACCGGGGAGCTGTTTTTT.

The V and J genes are TRBV2 and TRBJ2-7, with 10 bases matching TRBD2. Per germline, CDR1 SNHLY and CDR2 FYNNEI. V lost 5 bases, J lost 6 bases, and 7 bases stayed unmatched. This CDR3 spans 14 amino acids. The CDR3 is CASSQSGRAVEQYF. Here the CDR3 DNA reads TGTGCCAGCAGTCAAAGCGGGAGGGCCGTCGAGCAGTACTTC.

CDR3 sequence (DNA): TGTGCCAGTAGCAACGACAGGTCTAACTATGGCTACACCTTC. This encodes CASSNDRSNYGYTF. The V gene is TRBV19, the J gene TRBJ1-2, with D maybe TRBD1 (6 bases). Germline CDR1 is LNHDA and CDR2 is SQIVND (reference sequence). This CDR3 has 14 amino acids. V lost 6 bases and J 0 bases, leaving 11 bases between the germline ends. Based on the CDR3 plus reference TRBV19 and TRBJ1-2, the full variable domain is DGGITQSPKYLFRKEGQNVTLSCEQNLNHDAMYWYRQDPGQGLRLIYYSQIVNDFQKGDIAEGYSVSREKKESFPLTVTSAQKNPTAFYLCASSNDRSNYGYTFGSGTRLTVV.

This chain uses TRBV27 with TRBJ2-3; 10 bases match TRBD2. With 10 bases clipped from V and 0 bases from J, the junction kept 13 bases outside the gene matches. The V gene's germline CDR1 is MNHEY and CDR2 SMNVEV (reference sequence). The CDR3 contains 17 residues. CDR3 in DNA: TGTGCCACCTCACATAGCGGGAGGACCTATAGCACAGATACGCAGTATTTT. This encodes CATSHSGRTYSTDTQYF.

The rearrangement links TRBV19 to TRBJ1-5; no clear D gene. CDR1 and CDR2 (germline): LNHDA, SQIVND (reference sequence). V shed 10 bases and J shed 6 bases, with 19 bases lying between them. This CDR3 is built from 14 residues. This CDR3 is CATEALGTLQPQHF. In DNA, the CDR3 is TGTGCCACCGAAGCCCTAGGAACGCTTCAGCCCCAGCATTTT.

The rearrangement links TRBV20-1 to TRBJ1-6; D gene unclear. The V and J ends lost 3 bases and 4 bases respectively, with 7 bases between them. The CDR3 totals 13 residues. Germline loops: CDR1 DFQATT, CDR2 SNEGSKA (reference sequence). The CDR3 bases are TGCAGTGCTAGTTTTAATTATAATTCACCCCTCCACTTT. Amino acid sequence: CSASFNYNSPLHF.

The V gene is TRBV19, the J gene TRBJ2-2, with 11 bases lining up with TRBD2. The J segment lost 0 bases and the V segment lost 6 bases, leaving 6 bases of the junction unmatched. The V gene's germline CDR1 is LNHDA and CDR2 SQIVND (reference sequence). This CDR3 comprises 17 residues. CDR3 in amino acids: CASSKTSGRANTGELFF. DNA for the CDR3: TGTGCCAGTAGCAAAACTAGCGGGAGAGCGAACACCGGGGAGCTGTTTTTT.

Here the CDR3 reads CASSIDGTGIGQPQHF. The CDR3 DNA follows: TGTGCCAGTAGTATAGATGGGACAGGGATAGGGCAGCCCCAGCATTTT. The rearrangement links TRBV19 to TRBJ1-5, with TRBD1 matching 9 bases. Per the germline V gene, CDR1 is LNHDA and CDR2 is SQIVND (reference sequence). J lost 7 bases, V lost 0 bases, and 7 bases had no gene match. This CDR3 comprises 16 residues.

The chain recombines TRBV27 with TRBJ2-1; the match to TRBD2 covers 12 bases. This CDR3 is built from 16 residues. CDR1 MNHEY and CDR2 SMNVEV come from the germline V gene (reference sequence). V gave up 5 bases and J gave up 7 bases; unmatched junction bases: 9. CDR3 sequence reads: CASSSSSGRALNEQFF. CDR3 in DNA: TGTGCCAGCAGTAGTTCTAGCGGGAGGGCCTTGAATGAGCAGTTCTTC.